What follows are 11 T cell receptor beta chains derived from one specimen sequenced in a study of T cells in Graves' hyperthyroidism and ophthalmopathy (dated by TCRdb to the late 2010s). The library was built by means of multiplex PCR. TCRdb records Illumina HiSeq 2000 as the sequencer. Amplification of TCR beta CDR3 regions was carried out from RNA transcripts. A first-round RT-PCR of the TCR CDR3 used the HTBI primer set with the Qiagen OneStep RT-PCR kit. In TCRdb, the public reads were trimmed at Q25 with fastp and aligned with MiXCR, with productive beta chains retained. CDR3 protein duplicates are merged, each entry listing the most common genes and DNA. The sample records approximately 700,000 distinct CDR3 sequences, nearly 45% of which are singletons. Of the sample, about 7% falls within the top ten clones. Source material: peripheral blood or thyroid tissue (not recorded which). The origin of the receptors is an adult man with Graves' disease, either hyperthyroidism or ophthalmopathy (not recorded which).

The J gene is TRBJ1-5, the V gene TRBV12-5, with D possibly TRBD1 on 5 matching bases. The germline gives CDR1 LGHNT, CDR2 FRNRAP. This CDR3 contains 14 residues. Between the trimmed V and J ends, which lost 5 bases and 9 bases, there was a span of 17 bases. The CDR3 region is CASGPDPGQRPQHF. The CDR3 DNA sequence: TGTGCTAGTGGTCCCGACCCGGGGCAACGGCCCCAGCATTTT. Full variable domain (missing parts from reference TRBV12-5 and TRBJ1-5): DARVTQTPRHKVTEMGQEVTMRCQPILGHNTVFWYRQTMMQGLELLAYFRNRAPLDDSGMPKDRFSAEMPDATLATLKIQPSEPRDSAVYFCASGPDPGQRPQHFGDGTRLSIL.

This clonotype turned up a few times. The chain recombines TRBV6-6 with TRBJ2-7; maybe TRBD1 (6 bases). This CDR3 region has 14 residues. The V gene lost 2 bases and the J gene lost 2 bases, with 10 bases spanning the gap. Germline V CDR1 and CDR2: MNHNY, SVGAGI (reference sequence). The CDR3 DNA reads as TGTGCCAGCAGTTACATACAGGGACCCTACGAGCAGTACTTC. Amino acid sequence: CASSYIQGPYEQYF.

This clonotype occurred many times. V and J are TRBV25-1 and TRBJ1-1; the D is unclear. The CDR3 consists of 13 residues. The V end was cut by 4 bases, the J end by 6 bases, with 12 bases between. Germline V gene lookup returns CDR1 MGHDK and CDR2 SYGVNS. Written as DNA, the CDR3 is TGTGCCAGCAGTGGACGCCTGGACTCTGAAGCTTTCTTT. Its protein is CASSGRLDSEAFF. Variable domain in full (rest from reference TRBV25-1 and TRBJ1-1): EADIYQTPRYLVIGTGKKITLECSQTMGHDKMYWYQQDPGMELHLIHYSYGVNSTEKGDLSSESTVSRIRTEHFPLTLESARPSHTSQYLCASSGRLDSEAFFGQGTRLTVV.

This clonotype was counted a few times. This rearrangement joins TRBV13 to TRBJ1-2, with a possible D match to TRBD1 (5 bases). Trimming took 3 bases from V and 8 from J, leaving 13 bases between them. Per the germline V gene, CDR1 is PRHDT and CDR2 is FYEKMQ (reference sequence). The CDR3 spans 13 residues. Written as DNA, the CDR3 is TGTGCCAGCAGCTTGGGGACCAAGTCGGGCTACACCTTC. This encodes CASSLGTKSGYTF.

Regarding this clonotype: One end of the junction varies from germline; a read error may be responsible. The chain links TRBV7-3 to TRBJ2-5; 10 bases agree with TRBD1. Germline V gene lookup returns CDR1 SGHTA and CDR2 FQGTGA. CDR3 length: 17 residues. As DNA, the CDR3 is TGTGCTAGCAGCCCCTACGGGACAGGGGTGGGCCAAGAGACCCAGTACTTC. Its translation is CASSPYGTGVGQETQYF. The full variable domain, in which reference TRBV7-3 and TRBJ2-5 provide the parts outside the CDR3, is GAGVSQTPSNKVTEKGKYVELRCDPISGHTALYWYRQSLGQGPEFLIYFQGTGAADDSGLPNDRFFAVRPEGSVSTLKIQRTERGDSAVYLCASSPYGTGVGQETQYFGPGTRLLVL.

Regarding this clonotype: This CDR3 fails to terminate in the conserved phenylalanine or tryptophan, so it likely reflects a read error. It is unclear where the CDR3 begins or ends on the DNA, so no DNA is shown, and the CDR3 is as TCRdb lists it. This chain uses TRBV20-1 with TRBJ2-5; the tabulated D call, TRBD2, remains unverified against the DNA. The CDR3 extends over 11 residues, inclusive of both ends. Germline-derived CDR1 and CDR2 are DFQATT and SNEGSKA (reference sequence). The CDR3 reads CSAGRTRTLDL.

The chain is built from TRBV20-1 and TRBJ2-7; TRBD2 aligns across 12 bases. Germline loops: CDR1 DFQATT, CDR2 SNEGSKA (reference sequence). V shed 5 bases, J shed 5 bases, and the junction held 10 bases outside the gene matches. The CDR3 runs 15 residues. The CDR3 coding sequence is TGCAGTGCTGCGACCCCGACTAGCGGGAGCCACGAGCAGTACTTC. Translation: CSAATPTSGSHEQYF.

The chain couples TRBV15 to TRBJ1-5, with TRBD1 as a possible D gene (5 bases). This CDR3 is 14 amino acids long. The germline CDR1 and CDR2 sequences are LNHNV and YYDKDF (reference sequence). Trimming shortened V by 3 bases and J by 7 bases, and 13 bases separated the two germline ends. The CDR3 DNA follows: TGTGCCACCAGCAGTGAGGGGCTAAGGCAGCCCCAGCATTTT. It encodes CATSSEGLRQPQHF.

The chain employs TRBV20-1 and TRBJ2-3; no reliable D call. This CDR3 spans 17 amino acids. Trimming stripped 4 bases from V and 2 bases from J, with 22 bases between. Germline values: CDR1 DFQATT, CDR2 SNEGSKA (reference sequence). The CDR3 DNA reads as TGCAGTGCTATCCATTCCCCTCTCGGGCGGACCACAGATACGCAGTATTTT. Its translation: CSAIHSPLGRTTDTQYF.

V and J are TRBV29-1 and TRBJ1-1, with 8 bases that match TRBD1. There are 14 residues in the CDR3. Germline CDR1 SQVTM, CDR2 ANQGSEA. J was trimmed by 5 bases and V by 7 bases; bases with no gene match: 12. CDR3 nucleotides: TGCAGCGGCCGGCGAGGAACAGGGGGTACTGAAGCTTTCTTT. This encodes CSGRRGTGGTEAFF. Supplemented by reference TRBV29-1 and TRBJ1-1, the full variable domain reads SAVISQKPSRDICQRGTSLTIQCQVDSQVTMMFWYRQQPGQSLTLIATANQGSEATYESGFVIDKFPISRPNLTFSTLTVSNMSPEDSSIYLCSGRRGTGGTEAFFGQGTRLTVV.

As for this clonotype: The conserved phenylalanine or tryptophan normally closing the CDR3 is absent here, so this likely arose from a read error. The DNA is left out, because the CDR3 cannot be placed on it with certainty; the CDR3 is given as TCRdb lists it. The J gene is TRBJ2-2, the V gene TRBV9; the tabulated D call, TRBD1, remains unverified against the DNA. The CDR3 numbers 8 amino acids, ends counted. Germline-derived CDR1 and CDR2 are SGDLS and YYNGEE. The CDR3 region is CASSVRQG.